This TCR beta chain is from a study of blood T cell repertoires in COVID-19. Germline V lookup: CDR1 SGHRS, CDR2 YFSETQ. Trimming took 3 bases from V and 7 from J, leaving 8 bases between them. The CDR3 runs to 12 residues. The data were produced by immunoSEQ multiplex PCR, yet TCRdb's version contains in-frame clones alone and is incomplete. Among some 300,000 clones listed, 89% were seen once. This receptor was taken from a woman between 40 and 55 years old who had recovered from COVID-19. The sequenced sample consisted of PBMCs or T cells enriched from blood (not recorded which). This chain connects TRBV5-1 to TRBJ1-3, with D uncertain. The CDR3 sequence is CASSSEENTIYF. The CDR3 DNA reads as TGCGCCAGCAGCTCGGAGGAGAACACCATATATTTT. Together with reference TRBV5-1 and TRBJ1-3, the CDR3 gives the full variable domain: KAGVTQTPRYLIKTRGQQVTLSCSPISGHRSVSWYQQTPGQGLQFLFEYFSETQRNKGNFPGRFSGRQFSNSRSEMNVSTLELGDSALYLCASSSEENTIYFGEGSWLTVV.